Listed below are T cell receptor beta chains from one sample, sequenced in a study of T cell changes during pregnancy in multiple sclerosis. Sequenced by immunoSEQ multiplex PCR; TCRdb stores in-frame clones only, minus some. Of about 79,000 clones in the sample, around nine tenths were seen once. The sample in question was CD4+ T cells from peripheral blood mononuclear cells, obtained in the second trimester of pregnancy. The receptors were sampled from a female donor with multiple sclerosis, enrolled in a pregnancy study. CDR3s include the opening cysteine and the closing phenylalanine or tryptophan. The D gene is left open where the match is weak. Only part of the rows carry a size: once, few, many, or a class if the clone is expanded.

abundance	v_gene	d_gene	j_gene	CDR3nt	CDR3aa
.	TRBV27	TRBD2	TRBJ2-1	TGTGCCAGCAGACTAGCGGTTTGGACCTACAATGAGCAGTTCTTC	CASRLAVWTYNEQFF
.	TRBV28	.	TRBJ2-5	TGTGCCAGCCGGGGGCTAGCGGTTCAAGAGACCCAGTACTTC	CASRGLAVQETQYF
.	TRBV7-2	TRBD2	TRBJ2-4	TGTGCCAGCAGCTTAGCTAGCGGGAGGGCCAAAAACATTCAGTACTTC	CASSLASGRAKNIQYF
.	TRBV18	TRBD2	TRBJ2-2	TGTGCCAGCTCACTGACTAGCGGGGTGAACACCGGGGAGCTGTTTTTT	CASSLTSGVNTGELFF
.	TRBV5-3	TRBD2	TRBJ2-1	TGTGCCAGAACCCTCGGGGAGGGTATAGGTGAGCAGTTCTTC	CARTLGEGIGEQFF
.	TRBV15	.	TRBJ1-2	TGTGCCACCAGAGAAGGGGGAGAACGGGGCTACACCTTC	CATREGGERGYTF
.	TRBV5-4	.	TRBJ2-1	TGTGCCAGCAGCTTGCCAGGGCTCTACAATGAGCAGTTCTTC	CASSLPGLYNEQFF
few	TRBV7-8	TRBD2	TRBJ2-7	TGTGCCAGCAGCTTACGGGAGGGAATGGCCGAGCAGTACTTC	CASSLREGMAEQYF
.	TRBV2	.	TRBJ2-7	TGTGCCAGCAGTGAATTTTGGCCGAACTACGAGCAGTACTTC	CASSEFWPNYEQYF
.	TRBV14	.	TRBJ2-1	TGTGCCAGCAGCCGACAGACCTACAATGAGCAGTTCTTC	CASSRQTYNEQFF
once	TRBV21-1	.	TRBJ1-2	TGTGCCAGCAGCAAAGCCTTCCCGGGCGGGGGCTACACCTTC	CASSKAFPGGGYTF
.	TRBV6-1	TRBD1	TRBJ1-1	TGTGCCAGCAGACCGACAGGGGCGGGCACTGAAGCTTTCTTT	CASRPTGAGTEAFF
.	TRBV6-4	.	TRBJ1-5	TGTGCCAGCAGTCCAGACCCAGGGAAACAGCCCCAGCATTTT	CASSPDPGKQPQHF
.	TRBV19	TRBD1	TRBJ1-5	TGTGCCACCCAGGGGGCCCATAGCAATCAGCCCCAGCATTTT	CATQGAHSNQPQHF
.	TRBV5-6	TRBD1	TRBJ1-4	TGTGCCAGCAGCCCCGACAGGGGGCTTAATAATGAAAAACTGTTTTTT	CASSPDRGLNNEKLFF
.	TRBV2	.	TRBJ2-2	TGTGCCAGCACCTTACAGGGTTCGAACACCGGGGAGCTGTTTTTT	CASTLQGSNTGELFF
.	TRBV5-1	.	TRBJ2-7	TGCGCCAGCAGCTTGGTTTTCGACGAGCAGTACTTC	CASSLVFDEQYF
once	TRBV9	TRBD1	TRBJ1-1	TGTGCCAGCAGCGTCGGACAGGGAGAGAACACTGAAGCTTTCTTT	CASSVGQGENTEAFF
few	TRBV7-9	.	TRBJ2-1	TGTGCCAGCAGCTTAGGGACCCCGGGGAATGAGCAGTTCTTC	CASSLGTPGNEQFF
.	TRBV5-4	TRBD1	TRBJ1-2	TGTGCCAGCAGCCACAGGGGGTCTTGGTATGGCTACACCTTC	CASSHRGSWYGYTF
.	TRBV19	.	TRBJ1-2	TGTGCCAGTAGTATGGTACAGGTTCCGGGCTACACCTTC	CASSMVQVPGYTF
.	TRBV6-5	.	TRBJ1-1	TGTGCCAGCAGTCCTAATGATAGAGGGACTGAAGCTTTCTTT	CASSPNDRGTEAFF
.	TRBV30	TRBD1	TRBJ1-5	TGTGCCTGGAGTCGACAGGGGTTACAGCCCCAGCATTTT	CAWSRQGLQPQHF
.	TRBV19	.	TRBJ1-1	TGTGCCAGTAGTATCCGCGCAAACACTGAAGCTTTCTTT	CASSIRANTEAFF